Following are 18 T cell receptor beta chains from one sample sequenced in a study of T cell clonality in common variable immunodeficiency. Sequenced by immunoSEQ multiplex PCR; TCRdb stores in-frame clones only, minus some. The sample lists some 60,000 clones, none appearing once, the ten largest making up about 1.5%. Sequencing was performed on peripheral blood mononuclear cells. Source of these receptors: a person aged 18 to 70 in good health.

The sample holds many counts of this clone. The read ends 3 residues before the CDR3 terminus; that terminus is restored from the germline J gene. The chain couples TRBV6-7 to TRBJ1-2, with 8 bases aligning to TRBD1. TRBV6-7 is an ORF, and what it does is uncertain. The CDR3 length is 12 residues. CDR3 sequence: CASRDREWGYTF. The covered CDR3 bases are TGTGCCAGCAGGGACAGGGAATGGGGC.

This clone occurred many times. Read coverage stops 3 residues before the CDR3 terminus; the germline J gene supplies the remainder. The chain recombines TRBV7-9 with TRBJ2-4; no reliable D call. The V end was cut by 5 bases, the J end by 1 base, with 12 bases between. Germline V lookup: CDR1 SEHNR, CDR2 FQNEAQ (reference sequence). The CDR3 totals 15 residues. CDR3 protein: CASSLNVGAKNIQYF. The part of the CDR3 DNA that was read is TGTGCCAGCAGCCTCAACGTCGGGGCCAAAAACATT.

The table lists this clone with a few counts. This CDR3 reads CASSLSDREGEQYF. The sequenced CDR3 bases are TGTGCCAGCAGCTTGTCAGACAGGGAAGGCGAG. The chain is built from TRBV11-3 and TRBJ2-7; 7 bases map to TRBD1. The CDR3 end lies 3 residues beyond the end of the read and is filled in from the germline J gene. The CDR3 length is 14 residues. CDR1 SGHNT and CDR2 YENEEA come from the germline V gene. J gave up 6 bases and V 3 bases, and 8 bases lay outside the gene matches.

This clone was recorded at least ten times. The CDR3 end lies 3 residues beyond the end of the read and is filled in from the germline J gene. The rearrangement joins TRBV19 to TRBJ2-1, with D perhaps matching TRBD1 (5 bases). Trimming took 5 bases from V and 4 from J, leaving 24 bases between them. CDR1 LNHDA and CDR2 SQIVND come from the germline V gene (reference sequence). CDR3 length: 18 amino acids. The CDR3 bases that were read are TGTGCCAGTAGTCCCGGGCTAGGGGTAAGCTCCCTATACAATGAG. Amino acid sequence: CASSPGLGVSSLYNE. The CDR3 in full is CASSPGLGVSSLYNEQFF.

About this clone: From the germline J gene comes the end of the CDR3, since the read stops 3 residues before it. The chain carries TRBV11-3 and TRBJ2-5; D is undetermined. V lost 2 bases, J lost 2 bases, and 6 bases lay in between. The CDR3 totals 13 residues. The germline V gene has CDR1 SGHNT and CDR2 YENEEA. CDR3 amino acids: CASSLTEQETQYF. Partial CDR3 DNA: TGTGCCAGCAGCTTAACAGAACAAGAGACC.

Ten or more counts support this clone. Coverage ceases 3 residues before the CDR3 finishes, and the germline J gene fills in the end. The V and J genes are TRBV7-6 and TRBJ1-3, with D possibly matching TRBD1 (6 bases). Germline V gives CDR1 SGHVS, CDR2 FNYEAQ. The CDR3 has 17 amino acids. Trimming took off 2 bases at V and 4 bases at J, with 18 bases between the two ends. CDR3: CASSLLGAGESGNTIYF. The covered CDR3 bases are TGTGCCAGCAGCTTACTCGGAGCAGGGGAATCAGGAAACACC.

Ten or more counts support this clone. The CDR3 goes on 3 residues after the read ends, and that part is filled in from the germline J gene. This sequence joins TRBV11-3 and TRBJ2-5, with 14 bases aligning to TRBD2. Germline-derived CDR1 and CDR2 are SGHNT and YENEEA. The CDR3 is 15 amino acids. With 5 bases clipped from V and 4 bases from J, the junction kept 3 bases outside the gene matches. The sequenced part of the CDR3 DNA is TGTGCCAGCAGCCCGGGACTAGCGGGAGTAGAGACC. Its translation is CASSPGLAGVET. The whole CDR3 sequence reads CASSPGLAGVETQYF.

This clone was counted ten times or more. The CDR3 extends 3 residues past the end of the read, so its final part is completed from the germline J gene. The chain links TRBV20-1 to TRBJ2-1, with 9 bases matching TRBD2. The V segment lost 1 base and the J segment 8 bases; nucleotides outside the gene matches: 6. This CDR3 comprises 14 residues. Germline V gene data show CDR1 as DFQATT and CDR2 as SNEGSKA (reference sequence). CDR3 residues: CSARVLAGLDEQFF. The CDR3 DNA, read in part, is TGCAGTGCTAGAGTTCTAGCGGGATTAGATGAG.

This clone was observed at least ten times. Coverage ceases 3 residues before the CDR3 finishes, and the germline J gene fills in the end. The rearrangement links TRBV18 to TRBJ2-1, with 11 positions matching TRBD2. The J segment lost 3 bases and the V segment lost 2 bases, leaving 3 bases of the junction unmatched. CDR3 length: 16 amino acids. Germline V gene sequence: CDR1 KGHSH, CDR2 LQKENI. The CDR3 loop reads CASSPETSGDYNEQFF. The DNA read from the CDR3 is TGTGCCAGCTCACCAGAGACTAGCGGGGACTACAATGAG.

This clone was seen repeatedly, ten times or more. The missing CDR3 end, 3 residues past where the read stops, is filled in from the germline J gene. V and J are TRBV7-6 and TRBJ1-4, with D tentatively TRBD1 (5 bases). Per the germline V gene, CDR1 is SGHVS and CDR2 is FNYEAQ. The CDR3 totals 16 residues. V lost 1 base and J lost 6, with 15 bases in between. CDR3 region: CASSLGFSGSDEKLFF. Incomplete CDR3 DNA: TGTGCCAGCAGCTTAGGATTCTCAGGGTCGGATGAAAAA.

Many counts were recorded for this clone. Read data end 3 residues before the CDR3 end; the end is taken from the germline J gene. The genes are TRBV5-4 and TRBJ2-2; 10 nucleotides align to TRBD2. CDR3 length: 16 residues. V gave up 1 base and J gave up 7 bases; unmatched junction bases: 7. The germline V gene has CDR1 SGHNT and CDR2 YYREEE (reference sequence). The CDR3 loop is CASSLKAGGPVGELFF. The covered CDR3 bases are TGTGCCAGCAGCTTGAAAGCGGGAGGGCCCGTCGGGGAG.

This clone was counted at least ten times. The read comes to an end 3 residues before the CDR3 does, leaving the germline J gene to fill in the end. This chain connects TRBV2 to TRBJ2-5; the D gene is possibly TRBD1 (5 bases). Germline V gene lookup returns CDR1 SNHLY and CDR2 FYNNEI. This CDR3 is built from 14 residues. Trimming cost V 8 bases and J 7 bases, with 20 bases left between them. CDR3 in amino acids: CASVQGKASGTQYF. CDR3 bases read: TGTGCCAGCGTGCAGGGAAAGGCCTCGGGGACC.

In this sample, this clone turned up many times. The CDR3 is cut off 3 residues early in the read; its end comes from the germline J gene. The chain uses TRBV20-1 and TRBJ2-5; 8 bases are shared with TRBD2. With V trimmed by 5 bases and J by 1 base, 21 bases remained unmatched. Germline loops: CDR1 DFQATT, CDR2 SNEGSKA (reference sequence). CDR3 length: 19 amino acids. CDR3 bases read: TGCAGTGCTGGGTCGGTAGCGGGACCTAAAAAATATCTCCAAGAGACC. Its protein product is CSAGSVAGPKKYLQET. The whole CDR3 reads CSAGSVAGPKKYLQETQYF.

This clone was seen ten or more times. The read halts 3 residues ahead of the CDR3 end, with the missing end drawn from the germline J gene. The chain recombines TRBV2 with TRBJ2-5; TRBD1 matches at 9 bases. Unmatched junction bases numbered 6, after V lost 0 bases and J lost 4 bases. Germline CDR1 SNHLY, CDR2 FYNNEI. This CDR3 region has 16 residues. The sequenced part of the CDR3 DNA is TGTGCCAGCAGTGAAGCATACAGGGGGCCAGGAGAGACC. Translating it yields CASSEAYRGPGET. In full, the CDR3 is CASSEAYRGPGETQYF.

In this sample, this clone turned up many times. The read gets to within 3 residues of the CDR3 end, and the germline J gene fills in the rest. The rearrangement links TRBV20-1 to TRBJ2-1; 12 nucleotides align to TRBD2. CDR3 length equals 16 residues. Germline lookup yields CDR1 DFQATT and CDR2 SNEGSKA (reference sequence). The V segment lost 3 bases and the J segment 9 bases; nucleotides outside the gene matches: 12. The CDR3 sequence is CSARDLAGGPSGEQFF. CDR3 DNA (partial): TGCAGTGCTAGGGACCTAGCGGGAGGGCCTTCTGGTGAG.

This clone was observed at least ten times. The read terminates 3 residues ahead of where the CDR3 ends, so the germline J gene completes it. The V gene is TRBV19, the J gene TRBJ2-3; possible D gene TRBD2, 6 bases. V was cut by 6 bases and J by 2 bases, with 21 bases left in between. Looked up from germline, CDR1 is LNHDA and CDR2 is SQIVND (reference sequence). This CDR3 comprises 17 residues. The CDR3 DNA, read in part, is TGTGCCAGTAGAGGGGATAGCTCCCGGGGGTACACAGATACG. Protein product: CASRGDSSRGYTDT. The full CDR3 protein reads CASRGDSSRGYTDTQYF.

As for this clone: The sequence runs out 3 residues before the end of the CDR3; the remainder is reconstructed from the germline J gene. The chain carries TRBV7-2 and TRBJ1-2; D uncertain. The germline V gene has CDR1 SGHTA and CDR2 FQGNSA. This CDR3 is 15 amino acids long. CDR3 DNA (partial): TGTGCCAGCAGCTTACTAGCGGGAGCCTCCTACGAC. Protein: CASSLLAGASYD. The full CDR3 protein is CASSLLAGASYDYTF.

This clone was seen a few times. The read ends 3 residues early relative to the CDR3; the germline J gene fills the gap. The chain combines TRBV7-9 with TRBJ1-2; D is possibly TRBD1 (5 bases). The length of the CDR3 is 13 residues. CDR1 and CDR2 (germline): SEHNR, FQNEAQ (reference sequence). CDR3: CASGRGSSHDYTF. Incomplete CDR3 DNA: TGTGCCAGCGGGCGGGGCTCCTCCCATGAC.